Presented here are 23 T cell receptor beta chains from one specimen sequenced in a study of cytomegalovirus exposure and HLA in healthy donors. A multiplex PCR was run with 60 Vbeta primers and 13 Jbeta primers. TCRdb's table, derived via immunoSEQ multiplex PCR, lists solely in-frame clones and lacks some. The data show a few hundred thousand clones, approximately 81% seen once. Specimen: PBMCs. The receptor source for this set is a woman aged 60 to 75 in good health and CMV-seropositive.

V usage is TRBV2 and J usage is TRBJ1-1; D perhaps matches TRBD1 (6 bases). This CDR3 is built from 14 residues. Germline lookup yields CDR1 SNHLY and CDR2 FYNNEI. Trimming took off 6 bases at V and 2 bases at J, with 13 bases between the two ends. CDR3 DNA sequence: TGTGCCAGCAGGAAGACAGGCGATAACACTGAAGCTTTCTTT. The encoded protein is CASRKTGDNTEAFF.

The gene calls are TRBV5-6 and TRBJ2-5; 9 bases match TRBD1. The CDR3 runs to 13 residues. Per the germline V gene, CDR1 is SGHDT and CDR2 is YYEEEE. The V segment lost 4 bases and the J segment 5 bases; nucleotides outside the gene matches: 3. CDR3 region: CASSRTGVETQYF. The CDR3 DNA sequence: TGTGCCAGCAGCCGGACAGGGGTTGAGACCCAGTACTTC.

V usage is TRBV10-1 and J usage is TRBJ1-1; tentative D call: TRBD1 (6 bases). The CDR3 has 19 amino acids. Germline CDR1 and CDR2: WNHNN and SYGVQD (reference sequence). V lost 9 bases and J 4 bases, leaving 33 bases between the germline ends. The CDR3 reads CARPGRQDDCQKGLTEAFF. The CDR3, as DNA: TGCGCCAGGCCGGGTCGACAGGACGATTGCCAAAAAGGGCTCACTGAAGCTTTCTTT.

The genes are TRBV5-1 and TRBJ2-3; 9 bases align to TRBD1. V dropped 4 bases and J dropped 5; count of bases not matched to a gene: 5. The CDR3 covers 14 residues. Per the germline V gene, CDR1 is SGHRS and CDR2 is YFSETQ. CDR3 sequence: CASSAGQGIDTQYF. The CDR3 DNA is TGCGCCAGCAGCGCGGGACAGGGAATAGATACGCAGTATTTT.

V is TRBV27 and J is TRBJ2-2, with 7 positions matching TRBD1. The CDR3 extends over 15 amino acids. Trimming cost V 8 bases and J 3 bases; bases outside gene matches: 9. In germline, CDR1 is MNHEY, CDR2 SMNVEV (reference sequence). CDR3 amino acids: CASAFIQGDTGELFF. CDR3 bases: TGTGCCAGCGCCTTTATTCAGGGGGACACCGGGGAGCTGTTTTTT.

The V gene is TRBV5-4, the J gene TRBJ2-7; 11 nucleotides line up with TRBD1. V trimming: 3 bases; J trimming: 4 bases; junction bases outside the gene matches: 6. Germline V gene lookup returns CDR1 SGHNT and CDR2 YYREEE (reference sequence). The CDR3 is 15 residues long. CDR3 coding DNA: TGTGCCAGCAGCTACGGGGGACAGGGGGAATACGAGCAGTACTTC. It yields the protein CASSYGGQGEYEQYF. The full variable domain, in which reference TRBV5-4 and TRBJ2-7 provide the parts outside the CDR3, is ETGVTQSPTHLIKTRGQQVTLRCSSQSGHNTVSWYQQALGQGPQFIFQYYREEENGRGNFPPRFSGLQFPNYSSELNVNALELDDSALYLCASSYGGQGEYEQYFGPGTRLTVT.

The V gene is TRBV6-1, the J gene TRBJ1-1; 7 nucleotides align to TRBD1. The CDR3 covers 12 residues. CDR1 is MNHNS and CDR2 is SASEGT in the germline V gene. With 4 bases clipped from V and 8 bases from J, the junction kept 4 bases outside the gene matches. This CDR3 reads CASSARGQEAFF. For the CDR3, the DNA is TGTGCCAGCAGTGCTAGGGGGCAAGAAGCTTTCTTT.

The sample holds one count of this clone. The chain couples TRBV5-1 to TRBJ1-5, with TRBD1 matching over 8 bases. Losses at the gene ends were 3 bases for V and 4 bases for J; bases not matched to a gene: 3. The CDR3 length is 14 residues. Germline V lookup: CDR1 SGHRS, CDR2 YFSETQ. The DNA for the CDR3 is TGCGCCAGCAGCTGGGGACAGGCTAATCAGCCCCAGCATTTT. Amino acid sequence: CASSWGQANQPQHF.

The chain links TRBV5-6 to TRBJ2-6, with D possibly TRBD1 on 5 matching bases. The CDR3 runs to 15 residues. Between the trimmed V and J ends, which lost 3 bases and 0 bases, there was a span of 7 bases. Per germline, CDR1 SGHDT and CDR2 YYEEEE. CDR3 in amino acids: CASSSGNSGANVLTF. The CDR3 coding sequence is TGTGCCAGCAGCTCAGGGAACTCTGGGGCCAACGTCCTGACTTTC. The full variable domain, with the rest looked up from reference TRBV5-6 and TRBJ2-6, is DAGVTQSPTHLIKTRGQQVTLRCSPKSGHDTVSWYQQALGQGPQFIFQYYEEEERQRGNFPDRFSGHQFPNYSSELNVNALLLGDSALYLCASSSGNSGANVLTFGAGSRLTVL.

The genes are TRBV2 and TRBJ1-5; tentatively, D is TRBD1 (6 bases). This CDR3 spans 15 amino acids. CDR1 SNHLY and CDR2 FYNNEI come from the germline V gene. Trimming pared 6 bases from V and 3 bases from J, leaving 15 bases between. CDR3 residues: CASSIRDNPNQPQHF. DNA for the CDR3: TGTGCCAGCAGCATCCGGGACAATCCCAATCAGCCCCAGCATTTT.

The V gene is TRBV9, the J gene TRBJ1-2; TRBD1 matches at 7 bases. Germline CDR1 and CDR2: SGDLS and YYNGEE. CDR3 length: 14 residues. The trim removed 3 bases at V and 4 bases at J, leaving 6 bases unmatched. The CDR3 coding sequence is TGTGCCAGCAGCGCCGGAGCAGGGGGCTATGGCTACACCTTC. Residues: CASSAGAGGYGYTF.

V is TRBV12-5 and J is TRBJ1-5; 8 nucleotides align to TRBD1. CDR1 LGHNT and CDR2 FRNRAP come from the germline V gene. The CDR3 sequence is 15 residues long. V gave up 5 bases and J gave up 4 bases; unmatched junction bases: 7. CDR3 sequence: CASGLMTGANQPQHF. The CDR3 DNA is TGTGCTAGTGGTCTGATGACAGGGGCGAATCAGCCCCAGCATTTT.

V usage is TRBV28 and J usage is TRBJ1-2; the match to TRBD1 covers 7 bases. V gave up 2 bases and J gave up 8 bases; unmatched junction bases: 8. Germline V gene lookup returns CDR1 MDHEN and CDR2 SYDVKM. The CDR3 sequence is 14 residues long. The CDR3 coding sequence is TGTGCCAGCAGTTTAGGGGCAGGGGGGTTAGGCTACACCTTC. Protein: CASSLGAGGLGYTF.

This clone has a handful of counts. The J gene is TRBJ2-1, the V gene TRBV28; TRBD2 is a possible D gene (6 bases). The V and J ends lost 5 bases and 6 bases respectively, with 14 bases between them. CDR3 size: 14 residues. The germline gives CDR1 MDHEN, CDR2 SYDVKM. CDR3 nucleotide sequence: TGTGCCAGCAGTAGGACTAACTTTATCAATGAGCAGTTCTTC. Translating it yields CASSRTNFINEQFF.

The chain uses TRBV6-5 and TRBJ2-1; TRBD1 matches 8 bases. Germline values: CDR1 MNHEY, CDR2 SVGAGI. The V segment lost 6 bases and the J segment 4 bases; nucleotides outside the gene matches: 8. CDR3 size: 15 residues. Here the CDR3 reads CASRNQGAQYNEQFF. DNA of the CDR3: TGTGCCAGCAGGAACCAGGGGGCTCAGTACAATGAGCAGTTCTTC.

V and J are TRBV11-2 and TRBJ1-1; weak D call: TRBD1 (5 bases). Trimming pared 1 base from V and 2 bases from J, leaving 11 bases between. The V gene's germline CDR1 is SGHAT and CDR2 FQNNGV. CDR3 length: 15 residues. CDR3 amino acids: CASSLVRGLNTEAFF. DNA for the CDR3: TGTGCCAGCAGCTTAGTAAGGGGCCTCAACACTGAAGCTTTCTTT.

The V gene is TRBV6-5, the J gene TRBJ2-7; 10 bases fit TRBD1. J gave up 2 bases and V 1 base, and 5 bases lay outside the gene matches. The CDR3 contains 16 residues. Germline values: CDR1 MNHEY, CDR2 SVGAGI. The CDR3 nucleotides read TGTGCCAGCAGTTACTTTACCGGGACAGGGGCCTACGAGCAGTACTTC. The encoded protein is CASSYFTGTGAYEQYF.

The V call is TRBV28, the J call TRBJ2-7; D might be TRBD1 (6 bases). V lost 3 bases and J lost 5, with 29 bases in between. This CDR3 comprises 19 residues. CDR1 MDHEN and CDR2 SYDVKM come from the germline V gene. CDR3 sequence (DNA): TGTGCCAGCAGTTTGATGGCCGGGGACACAACCTCGACGGGTCACGAGCAGTACTTC. Protein sequence: CASSLMAGDTTSTGHEQYF. The full variable domain, with the rest looked up from reference TRBV28 and TRBJ2-7, is DVKVTQSSRYLVKRTGEKVFLECVQDMDHENMFWYRQDPGLGLRLIYFSYDVKMKEKGDIPEGYSVSREKKERFSLILESASTNQTSMYLCASSLMAGDTTSTGHEQYFGPGTRLTVT.

This chain connects TRBV28 to TRBJ1-2, with D maybe TRBD1 (5 bases). V was shortened by 6 bases and J by 6 bases, with 26 bases between the two germline ends. Germline values: CDR1 MDHEN, CDR2 SYDVKM. The CDR3 loop spans 17 amino acids. CDR3 in DNA: TGTGCCAGCAGGCCACCTGGGGGGGTCCTTAAATCCCATGGCTACACCTTC. This translates into CASRPPGGVLKSHGYTF.

The rearrangement uses TRBV27 and TRBJ1-4; D may be TRBD1 (5 bases). V lost 2 bases and J lost 12, with 16 bases in between. The CDR3 consists of 14 residues. The germline CDR1 and CDR2 sequences are MNHEY and SMNVEV (reference sequence). The CDR3 sequence is CASSLTRQGGELFF. DNA for the CDR3: TGTGCCAGCAGTTTAACTCGGCAGGGCGGGGAACTGTTTTTT.

V usage is TRBV2 and J usage is TRBJ1-1, with D maybe TRBD1 (5 bases). Trimming removed 6 bases at V and 5 bases at J, with 16 bases between. The CDR3 spans 14 residues. Germline CDR1 SNHLY, CDR2 FYNNEI. In DNA, the CDR3 is TGTGCCAGCAGGGGGCCCGTGGCGGGGACTGAAGCTTTCTTT. As protein: CASRGPVAGTEAFF.

The chain recombines TRBV6-5 with TRBJ1-5; no clear D gene. The CDR3 consists of 15 residues. V shed 1 base and J shed 2 bases, with 9 bases lying between them. Looked up from germline, CDR1 is MNHEY and CDR2 is SVGAGI. In nucleotides, the CDR3 is TGTGCCAGCAGTTACTTGCCATCGGGCAATCAGCCCCAGCATTTT. It yields the protein CASSYLPSGNQPQHF.

The chain couples TRBV18 to TRBJ2-3; perhaps TRBD2 as D (5 bases). CDR1 is KGHSH and CDR2 is LQKENI in the germline V gene. The V gene lost 5 bases and the J gene lost 4 bases, with 13 bases spanning the gap. The CDR3 totals 14 residues. Here the CDR3 reads CASSSLPGADTQYF. CDR3 DNA: TGTGCCAGCTCATCTCTCCCCGGGGCAGATACGCAGTATTTT. Variable domain in full (rest from reference TRBV18 and TRBJ2-3): NAGVMQNPRHLVRRRGQEARLRCSPMKGHSHVYWYRQLPEEGLKFMVYLQKENIIDESGMPKERFSAEFPKEGPSILRIQQVVRGDSAAYFCASSSLPGADTQYFGPGTRLTVL.